This TCR beta chain was captured in a study of blood T cell repertoires in COVID-19. Study details: Researchers got acute and convalescent COVID-19 samples from the United States, Italy and Spain.

Some clones are missing from TCRdb's copy, which holds only in-frame ones; the method was immunoSEQ multiplex PCR. Here the sample spans tens of thousands of clones, approximately 80% being singletons. Only one count was recorded for this clone. Sequencing input: peripheral blood. This clonotype was sampled from a man between 60 and 75 years old with acute or convalescent COVID-19.

CDR3 coding DNA: TGTGCCAGCAGCTCCCAAGGGACTAGCGCCAGCACAGATACGCAGTATTTT. Its translation is CASSSQGTSASTDTQYF. The chain uses TRBV7-2 and TRBJ2-3, with 10 bases identical to TRBD2. Germline V gene data show CDR1 as SGHTA and CDR2 as FQGNSA. The CDR3 consists of 17 residues. V was pared by 4 bases and J by 0 bases, with 7 bases of the junction left unmatched.